One sample yielded the 27 T cell receptor beta chains listed below, sequenced in a study of T cell repertoires in cytomegalovirus infection. For these TCRs, the target antigens are not known. TCRdb re-called the reads through MiXCR, storing one row per CDR3 protein. The data contain approximately 1,000,000 distinct CDR3 sequences, approximately 32% of them seen just once; the ten biggest clones take up roughly an eighth. The sequencing here drew on cultured CD8+ T cells from PBMCs, taken from culture after CMV antigen stimulation. These receptors were collected from a human donor in good health (CMV status not recorded). Some clones in this sample may be carry-over from other donors' samples.

This clonotype has just a few counts. This chain uses TRBV6-1 with TRBJ1-1, with 7 bases lining up with TRBD1. V trimming: 2 bases; J trimming: 7 bases; junction bases outside the gene matches: 7. Looked up from germline, CDR1 is MNHNS and CDR2 is SASEGT. This CDR3 is 14 amino acids long. This CDR3 is CASSELTGVGEAFF. The CDR3, as DNA: TGTGCCAGCAGTGAATTAACAGGGGTGGGTGAAGCTTTCTTT.

The rearrangement links TRBV14 to TRBJ1-1; perhaps TRBD1 as D (5 bases). Per the germline V gene, CDR1 is SGHDN and CDR2 is FVKESK. CDR3 size: 14 residues. V lost 4 bases, J lost 7 bases, and 16 bases lay in between. CDR3 in amino acids: CASSPTGPDGEAFF. DNA of the CDR3: TGTGCCAGCAGCCCAACAGGTCCAGACGGTGAAGCTTTCTTT. Filled out from reference TRBV14 and TRBJ1-1, the complete variable domain reads EAGVTQFPSHSVIEKGQTVTLRCDPISGHDNLYWYRRVMGKEIKFLLHFVKESKQDESGMPNNRFLAERTGGTYSTLKVQPAELEDSGVYFCASSPTGPDGEAFFGQGTRLTVV.

This chain connects TRBV25-1 to TRBJ2-2; D gene uncertain. The CDR3 sequence is 17 residues long. Germline CDR1 is MGHDK and CDR2 is SYGVNS. Deletions cut 0 bases from V and 4 bases from J, with 15 bases between. For the CDR3, the DNA is TGTGCCAGCAGTGAATATTATAGGACCGAGTCCACCGGGGAGCTGTTTTTT. This sequence encodes CASSEYYRTESTGELFF.

The chain carries TRBV29-1 and TRBJ2-1; maybe TRBD1 (5 bases). The CDR3 runs to 12 residues. Germline V gives CDR1 SQVTM, CDR2 ANQGSEA. With 0 bases removed from V and 10 bases from J, the gap between germline ends came to 10 bases. CDR3 region: CSVEDLQGEQFF. CDR3 in DNA: TGCAGCGTTGAAGATCTTCAGGGAGAGCAGTTCTTC.

The chain recombines TRBV6-6 with TRBJ2-7, with D maybe TRBD1 (5 bases). The germline gives CDR1 MNHNY, CDR2 SVGAGI (reference sequence). The V end lost 0 bases, the J end lost 6 bases, and 24 bases lay between the germline ends. The CDR3 runs 18 residues. The CDR3 bases are TGTGCCAGCAGTTACTCGTCCCTCAGGGCAGAAACTGCCCTCGAGCAGTACTTC. This sequence encodes CASSYSSLRAETALEQYF.

For the CDR3, the DNA is TGTGCCAGCAGCCCGTCTAGCGGGGGGGAGGTCAATGAGCAGTTCTTC. It is translated as CASSPSSGGEVNEQFF. The chain couples TRBV7-1 to TRBJ2-1, with TRBD2 identical over 12 bases. TRBV7-1 is identified as an open reading frame with a role that is uncertain. V lost 5 bases to trimming and J lost 6 bases; unmatched junction nucleotides: 8. The CDR3 extends over 16 amino acids.

The chain carries TRBV18 and TRBJ1-2; D uncertain. V lost 1 base, J lost 5 bases, and 11 bases lay in between. Germline CDR1 KGHSH, CDR2 LQKENI. CDR3 size: 14 residues. CDR3 sequence: CASSPRADRYGYTF. The CDR3 DNA reads TGTGCCAGCTCACCACGGGCCGACCGGTATGGCTACACCTTC.

V and J are TRBV3-1 and TRBJ2-7, with D maybe TRBD2 (5 bases). The CDR3 is 15 residues long. Germline assignment: CDR1 LGHDT and CDR2 YNNKEL (reference sequence). Trimming removed 5 bases at V and 0 bases at J, with 14 bases between. In DNA, the CDR3 is TGTGCCAGCAGCACCCGGACCGGGAACTCCTACGAGCAGTACGTC. As protein: CASSTRTGNSYEQYV.

The sample holds a few counts of this clonotype. This sequence joins TRBV12-3 or TRBV12-4 and TRBJ2-5; 9 bases fit TRBD2. This CDR3 is built from 15 residues. V shed 6 bases, J shed 6 bases, and the junction held 11 bases outside the gene matches. Here the CDR3 reads CASSQSGGGAQTQYF. CDR3 DNA: TGTGCCAGCAGCCAGTCGGGCGGGGGGGCGCAGACCCAGTACTTC.

This clonotype has at least ten counts. CDR3 in amino acids: CASSIKPGPQEDTQYF. DNA for the CDR3: TGTGCCAGCAGCATAAAACCGGGCCCCCAGGAAGATACGCAGTATTTT. The rearrangement links TRBV7-6 to TRBJ2-3; D gene unclear. This CDR3 has 16 residues. Germline CDR1 SGHVS, CDR2 FNYEAQ. V gave up 5 bases and J gave up 5 bases, with 20 bases separating them.

CDR3 sequence (DNA): TGTGCCAGCAGGGGACAGGGAATTCAGCCCCAGCATTTT. It is translated as CASRGQGIQPQHF. The V gene is TRBV7-9, the J gene TRBJ1-5; 9 bases align to TRBD1. V trimming: 6 bases; J trimming: 6 bases; junction bases outside the gene matches: 3. The CDR3 is made up of 13 amino acids. Germline lookup yields CDR1 SEHNR and CDR2 FQNEAQ (reference sequence).

In this sample, this clonotype turned up once. This chain uses TRBV4-1 with TRBJ2-3; the D gene is possibly TRBD1 (6 bases). Germline lookup yields CDR1 MGHRA and CDR2 YSYEKL. V was shortened by 0 bases and J by 2 bases, with 9 bases between the two germline ends. This CDR3 contains 15 residues. CDR3: CASSQEPGDTDTQYF. Written as DNA, the CDR3 is TGCGCCAGCAGCCAAGAACCAGGGGACACAGATACGCAGTATTTT.

This chain links TRBV19 with TRBJ1-1; D not resolved. CDR3 size: 13 residues. Germline V gene lookup returns CDR1 LNHDA and CDR2 SQIVND (reference sequence). Trimming pared 1 base from V and 7 bases from J, leaving 10 bases between. This chain's CDR3 is CASSIVAADEAFF. The CDR3 DNA reads as TGTGCCAGTAGTATAGTGGCGGCAGATGAAGCTTTCTTT.

In this sample, this clonotype turned up a few times. V is TRBV12-5 and J is TRBJ2-5, with D possibly TRBD2 on 6 matching bases. V was pared by 5 bases and J by 4 bases, with 14 bases between. The CDR3 runs 14 residues. Germline V gives CDR1 LGHNT, CDR2 FRNRAP. CDR3 amino acids: CASGPSRGLETQYF. The CDR3, as DNA: TGTGCTAGTGGTCCCAGCCGGGGACTAGAGACCCAGTACTTC.

This clonotype showed up many times. This chain uses TRBV7-2 with TRBJ2-3; D not resolved. Germline V CDR1 and CDR2: SGHTA, FQGNSA. There are 16 residues in the CDR3. The ends were cut back, 5 bases at V and 4 bases at J, with 19 bases in the middle. The CDR3 DNA follows: TGTGCCAGCAGCCCCGAAGACCTCCTATTTCCAGATACGCAGTATTTT. Translated, it gives CASSPEDLLFPDTQYF.

A word on this clonotype: The conserved phenylalanine or tryptophan normally closing the CDR3 is absent here, so this likely arose from a read error. Because the CDR3's place on the DNA is in doubt, the DNA is left out and the CDR3 is given as listed by TCRdb. This chain joins TRBV14 and TRBJ1-4. Termini included, the CDR3 measures 10 amino acids. Germline lookup yields CDR1 SGHDN and CDR2 FVKESK. The CDR3 region is CASSSIRPRL.

This clonotype was found once. The rearrangement uses TRBV3-1 and TRBJ2-1; 9 bases fit TRBD2. The CDR3 runs 16 residues. V trimming: 1 base; J trimming: 4 bases; junction bases outside the gene matches: 5. Germline CDR1 LGHDT, CDR2 YNNKEL (reference sequence). This chain's CDR3 is CASSQGSSGVYNEQFF. CDR3 DNA sequence: TGTGCCAGCAGCCAAGGGTCTAGCGGGGTTTACAATGAGCAGTTCTTC.

Details on this clonotype: The junction differs from germline at one of its ends, possibly a read error. The CDR3 sequence: CASSLSSSGKETQYF. The CDR3 nucleotides read TGTGCTAGCAGCTTATCCTCTAGCGGAAAAGAGACCCAGTACTTC. The J gene is TRBJ2-5, the V gene TRBV7-7; 7 nucleotides line up with TRBD2. Germline-derived CDR1 and CDR2 are SSHAT and FNYEAQ (reference sequence). This CDR3 is 15 amino acids long. The full variable domain, with the rest looked up from reference TRBV7-7 and TRBJ2-5, is GAGVSQSPRYKVTKRGQDVTLRCDPISSHATLYWYQQALGQGPEFLTYFNYEAQPDKSGLPSDRFSAERPEGSISTLTIQRTEQRDSAMYRCASSLSSSGKETQYFGPGTRLLVL.

This chain links TRBV6-6 with TRBJ2-7, with D hard to call. V shed 8 bases and J shed 5 bases, with 10 bases lying between them. The CDR3 is 11 amino acids. The germline V gene has CDR1 MNHNY and CDR2 SVGAGI (reference sequence). The CDR3 protein is CASGVTHEQYV. The DNA for the CDR3 is TGTGCCAGCGGAGTGACCCACGAGCAGTACGTC.

V gene TRBV12-3 or TRBV12-4 combines with J gene TRBJ2-3, with 12 bases lining up with TRBD2. CDR3 length equals 18 residues. The trim removed 2 bases at V and 5 bases at J, leaving 11 bases unmatched. The CDR3 DNA sequence: TGTGCCAGCAGTTTAACATGGTCTAGCGGGGGGGCGGAAGATACGCAGTATTTT. Translation: CASSLTWSSGGAEDTQYF.

This chain's CDR3 is CASRALGQGQVDTQYF. The CDR3 nucleotides read TGTGCCAGCAGAGCCTTGGGACAGGGGCAGGTAGATACGCAGTATTTT. The rearrangement joins TRBV14 to TRBJ2-3; 10 positions agree with TRBD1. This CDR3 has 16 amino acids. V was clipped by 6 bases and J by 5 bases; unmatched bases: 11. Per the germline V gene, CDR1 is SGHDN and CDR2 is FVKESK.

This clonotype has just a few counts. CDR3 sequence: CASSPSRTTSYEQYF. The CDR3 DNA reads TGTGCCAGCAGTCCCTCTCGCACGACATCCTACGAGCAGTACTTC. This chain joins TRBV12-3 or TRBV12-4 and TRBJ2-7; D unclear. The CDR3 contains 15 residues. Trimming took 5 bases from V and 1 from J, leaving 15 bases between them.

This clonotype was recorded only once. The V call is TRBV6-2 or TRBV6-3, the J call TRBJ2-7; 7 bases fit TRBD1. Germline CDR1 MNHEY, CDR2 SVGEGT. CDR3 length: 13 residues. V was pared by 8 bases and J by 5 bases, with 9 bases of the junction left unmatched. DNA of the CDR3: TGTGCCAGCCGCCCAGGGGGTAACGACGAGCAGTACGTC. Protein sequence: CASRPGGNDEQYV.

This clonotype was seen only a few times. The CDR3 DNA sequence: TGTGCCAGCAGCCCAGAGACAGGGAAGGCCGGGGAGCTGTTTTTT. Amino acids: CASSPETGKAGELFF. The J gene is TRBJ2-2, the V gene TRBV5-6, with 7 bases lining up with TRBD1. The CDR3 totals 15 residues. The germline CDR1 and CDR2 sequences are SGHDT and YYEEEE. V shed 4 bases and J 6 bases; nucleotides not matched to a gene: 9.

The chain couples TRBV27 to TRBJ1-1; perhaps TRBD1 as D (5 bases). Germline loops: CDR1 MNHEY, CDR2 SMNVEV (reference sequence). V lost 7 bases to trimming and J lost 2 bases, with 26 bases between them. The CDR3 sequence is 18 residues long. The CDR3 DNA reads TGTGCCAGCATCCGACAGCCGGATAATCGGGAAACCAACACTGAAGCTTTCTTT. This sequence encodes CASIRQPDNRETNTEAFF.

CDR3 in amino acids: CASSSTGQPYSPLHF. CDR3 DNA: TGTGCCAGCTCCTCGACTGGTCAGCCTTATTCACCCCTCCACTTT. The chain employs TRBV2 and TRBJ1-6; the D is unclear. This CDR3 is built from 15 residues. CDR1 is SNHLY, CDR2 FYNNEI, per germline. Trimming took 8 bases from V and 8 from J, leaving 19 bases between them.

Comment on this clonotype: A much larger clonotype is one base distant, so this may be a read error. The chain is built from TRBV7-9 and TRBJ2-1; 12 bases map to TRBD1. The V gene end was trimmed by 8 bases and the J gene end by 6 bases; junction bases not matched to a gene: 14. From germline, CDR1 is SEHNR and CDR2 FQNEAQ (reference sequence). The CDR3 has 17 residues. CDR3 bases: TGTGCCAGCCGCGATACCGGGGCGGGACAGGGGGCCAATGAGCAGTTCTTC. Encoded protein: CASRDTGAGQGANEQFF.